This T cell receptor beta chain was recovered during a study of shared clonotypes between healthy human individuals. Germline CDR1 is SGHRS and CDR2 is YFSETQ. The CDR3 runs to 15 residues. V gave up 0 bases and J gave up 10 bases, with 18 bases separating them. The protocol was immunoSEQ multiplex PCR, while the TCRdb copy is restricted to in-frame clones and leaves out a portion. Of approximately 1,500,000 clones in the sample, 95% to 99% were seen once. The chain employs TRBV5-1 and TRBJ2-3; weak D call: TRBD1 (6 bases). Material for sequencing was naive CD4+ T cells sorted from blood. This sample's subset: CD45RA+ positively selected. This sequence originates from a man aged 25-45 years in good health. CDR3 nucleotides: TGCGCCAGCAGCTTGGAGGGACACCCCCAAAGTGCGCAGTATTTT. Amino acids: CASSLEGHPQSAQYF. Complete variable domain (other parts from reference TRBV5-1 and TRBJ2-3): KAGVTQTPRYLIKTRGQQVTLSCSPISGHRSVSWYQQTPGQGLQFLFEYFSETQRNKGNFPGRFSGRQFSNSRSEMNVSTLELGDSALYLCASSLEGHPQSAQYFGPGTRLTVL.